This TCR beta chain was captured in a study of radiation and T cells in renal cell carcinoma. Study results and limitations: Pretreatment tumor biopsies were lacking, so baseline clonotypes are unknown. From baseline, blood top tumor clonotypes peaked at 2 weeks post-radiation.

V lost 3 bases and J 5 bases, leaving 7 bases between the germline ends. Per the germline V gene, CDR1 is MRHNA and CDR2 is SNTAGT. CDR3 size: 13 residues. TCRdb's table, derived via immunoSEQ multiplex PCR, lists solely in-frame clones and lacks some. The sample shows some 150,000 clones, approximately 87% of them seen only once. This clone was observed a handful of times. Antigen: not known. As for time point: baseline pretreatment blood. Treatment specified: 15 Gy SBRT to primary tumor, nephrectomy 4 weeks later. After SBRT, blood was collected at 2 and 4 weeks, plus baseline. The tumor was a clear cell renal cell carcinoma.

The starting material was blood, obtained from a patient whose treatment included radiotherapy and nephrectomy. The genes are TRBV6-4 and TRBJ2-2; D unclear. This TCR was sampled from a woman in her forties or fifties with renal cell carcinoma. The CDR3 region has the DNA TGTGCCAGCAGTGAAAAGGGTACCGGGGAGCTGTTTTTT. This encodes CASSEKGTGELFF.